What follows are 15 T cell receptor beta chains derived from one specimen sequenced in a study of human T cells and chemical hapten exposure. TCRdb re-called the RACE reads through MiXCR, storing one row per CDR3 protein. The sample shows 70,000 to 80,000 distinct CDR3 sequences, around a third of them seen only once. Time point indicated: patch test 1, 2 weeks after DPC sensitization. The treatment: therapeutic diphenylcyclopropenone sensitization with weekly scalp DPC. Sequencing used whole blood, obtained in connection with sensitization to the hapten diphenylcyclopropenone (DPC). These receptor sequences come from a man aged 40-49 years with alopecia areata. Some clones in this sample may be carry-over from other donors' samples.

This clonotype was recorded a few times. V gene TRBV20-1 combines with J gene TRBJ1-1; no reliable D call. The germline V and J ends were trimmed by 0 bases and 7 bases, with 12 bases remaining between them. CDR3 length: 13 amino acids. The germline V gene has CDR1 DFQATT and CDR2 SNEGSKA (reference sequence). The CDR3 loop is CSAREDAEGEAFF. DNA of the CDR3: TGCAGTGCTAGAGAGGACGCAGAGGGTGAAGCTTTCTTT.

In its sample, this clonotype was seen a few times. The chain combines TRBV20-1 with TRBJ1-1; no clear D. The CDR3 consists of 13 residues. Germline V gene data show CDR1 as DFQATT and CDR2 as SNEGSKA (reference sequence). V was clipped by 3 bases and J by 3 bases, with 11 bases between them. The CDR3 nucleotides are TGCAGTGCTAGGAGGGAGGCGGACACTGAAGCTTTCTTT. This encodes CSARREADTEAFF.

There are a few counts of this clonotype. The chain couples TRBV6-1 to TRBJ2-7, with TRBD2 identical over 9 bases. CDR3 length equals 15 residues. CDR1 MNHNS and CDR2 SASEGT come from the germline V gene. V was clipped by 1 base and J by 3 bases; unmatched bases: 4. This chain's CDR3 is CASSEVGGRGYEQYF. The CDR3 region has the DNA TGTGCCAGCAGTGAAGTGGGCGGGAGGGGCTACGAGCAGTACTTC.

The V call is TRBV29-1, the J call TRBJ2-3, with no clear D. The V gene lost 7 bases and the J gene lost 2 bases, with 16 bases spanning the gap. The CDR3 is 14 amino acids. Germline CDR1 is SQVTM and CDR2 is ANQGSEA. In nucleotides, the CDR3 is TGCAGCGCCACACCGACCCTTCTCACAGATACGCAGTATTTT. Protein: CSATPTLLTDTQYF.

This clonotype was found a few times. The chain combines TRBV29-1 with TRBJ2-1; 7 bases match TRBD2. CDR3 length equals 16 residues. Germline V gives CDR1 SQVTM, CDR2 ANQGSEA. The V and J ends lost 2 bases and 2 bases, in that order; junction bases with no gene match: 9. The CDR3 spells CSVELGSAGAYNEQFF. Here the CDR3 DNA reads TGCAGCGTTGAATTGGGCTCGGCGGGGGCCTACAATGAGCAGTTCTTC.

The chain recombines TRBV6-6 with TRBJ2-7; maybe TRBD2 (6 bases). V dropped 9 bases and J dropped 7 bases, with 13 bases sitting between them. The length of the CDR3 is 11 residues. Germline V gives CDR1 MNHNY, CDR2 SVGAGI (reference sequence). In nucleotides, the CDR3 is TGTGCCAGTTGGGGGGTAAATGAGCAGTACTTC. Encoded protein: CASWGVNEQYF.

V gene TRBV13 combines with J gene TRBJ1-4; D possibly corresponds to TRBD1 (5 bases). Between the trimmed V and J ends, which lost 5 bases and 4 bases, there was a span of 8 bases. CDR1 and CDR2 from the germline V gene are PRHDT and FYEKMQ (reference sequence). The CDR3 consists of 13 residues. For the CDR3, the DNA is TGTGCCAGCAGCGGGACGAATAATGAAAAACTGTTTTTT. Protein product: CASSGTNNEKLFF.

V is TRBV10-3 and J is TRBJ1-6; D is possibly TRBD1 (5 bases). CDR1 and CDR2 (germline): ENHRY, SYGVKD. CDR3 length: 13 residues. Trimming shortened V by 7 bases and J by 7 bases, and 11 bases separated the two germline ends. In nucleotides, the CDR3 is TGTGCCATCACCCCCCAGGGAAATTCACCCCTCCACTTT. Translating gives CAITPQGNSPLHF.

This clonotype has more than one count but fewer than ten. The chain couples TRBV7-9 to TRBJ2-6, with 9 bases matching TRBD1. With 0 bases clipped from V and 3 bases from J, the junction kept 6 bases outside the gene matches. Germline loops: CDR1 SEHNR, CDR2 FQNEAQ (reference sequence). The CDR3 loop spans 18 amino acids. The CDR3 nucleotides read TGTGCCAGCAGCTTAGCACGGACAGGGGTTGGTGGGGCCAACGTCCTGACTTTC. This sequence encodes CASSLARTGVGGANVLTF.

The chain employs TRBV6-1 and TRBJ2-1; D unclear. Germline CDR1 and CDR2: MNHNS and SASEGT. There are 14 residues in the CDR3. Between the trimmed V and J ends, which lost 4 bases and 0 bases, there was a span of 7 bases. The CDR3 protein is CASSGGTSYNEQFF. In DNA, the CDR3 is TGTGCCAGCAGTGGTGGAACCTCCTACAATGAGCAGTTCTTC.

The V gene is TRBV20-1, the J gene TRBJ2-2; 12 bases line up with TRBD2. The germline CDR1 and CDR2 sequences are DFQATT and SNEGSKA (reference sequence). The CDR3 length is 16 residues. V gave up 2 bases and J gave up 6 bases; unmatched junction bases: 7. The chain's CDR3 is CSARTLAGGAAGELFF. The CDR3 DNA follows: TGCAGTGCTAGAACACTAGCGGGAGGAGCAGCCGGGGAGCTGTTTTTT.

The chain links TRBV7-2 to TRBJ2-1; D is undetermined. The length of the CDR3 is 14 residues. Germline CDR1 reads SGHTA; CDR2 reads FQGNSA. The V and J ends lost 2 bases and 2 bases respectively, with 7 bases between them. DNA of the CDR3: TGTGCCAGCAGCTTATCAGTTCCCTACAATGAGCAGTTCTTC. Encoded protein: CASSLSVPYNEQFF.

The V gene is TRBV5-1, the J gene TRBJ1-1; 9 nucleotides line up with TRBD1. Germline trimming cut 4 bases from V and 1 base from J; bases unmatched to any gene: 8. CDR1 is SGHRS and CDR2 is YFSETQ in the germline V gene. The CDR3 has 16 residues. The CDR3 nucleotides read TGCGCCAGCAGCGGAATACAGGGGGCAGGGAACACTGAAGCTTTCTTT. Its protein product is CASSGIQGAGNTEAFF.

A few counts support this clonotype. The chain links TRBV20-1 to TRBJ2-7, with no clear D. The CDR3 spans 14 residues. Germline CDR1 reads DFQATT; CDR2 reads SNEGSKA (reference sequence). The V and J ends lost 4 bases and 3 bases respectively, with 16 bases between them. The CDR3 DNA sequence: TGCAGTGCTAACCCCGACCCTAACTACTACGAGCAGTACTTC. Its protein is CSANPDPNYYEQYF.

J is TRBJ1-1 and V is TRBV11-1; D is undetermined. The CDR3 is 15 amino acids. V lost 2 bases, J lost 4 bases, and 14 bases lay in between. Germline loops: CDR1 SGHAT, CDR2 FQDESV (reference sequence). CDR3 protein: CASSLLGGRITEAFF. The CDR3 DNA follows: TGTGCCAGCAGCTTATTGGGCGGACGAATCACTGAAGCTTTCTTT.